The 11 T cell receptor beta chains below come from one sample, sequenced in a study of blood T cells in healthy people across ages. A second PCR of roughly 7 to 11 cycles used a sample-barcoded 5' primer and a J-beta primer mix. Using its own MiXCR run on the 5' RACE reads, TCRdb lists one record per CDR3 protein. The sample carries approximately 1.5 million distinct CDR3 sequences, 30% to 40% recorded once. Sequencing used blood. These receptors came from a woman aged 25-40 years in good health.

This clonotype was recorded a few times. J is TRBJ2-5 and V is TRBV2; 11 bases agree with TRBD1. TRBJ2-7 matches the DNA end more closely, so the J call is doubtful. CDR1 and CDR2 (germline): SNHLY, FYNNEI. This CDR3 has 15 amino acids. CDR3 region: CASKVGTGGIYEQYF. The CDR3 DNA follows: TGTGCCAGCAAAGTAGGGACAGGGGGAATCTACGAGCAGTACTTC.

This sequence joins TRBV9 and TRBJ2-3; TRBD2 aligns across 12 bases. V shed 3 bases and J 4 bases; nucleotides not matched to a gene: 6. Germline V CDR1 and CDR2: SGDLS, YYNGEE. The CDR3 spans 16 residues. The CDR3 spells CASSASGRAGPDTQYF. Written as DNA, the CDR3 is TGTGCCAGCAGCGCTAGCGGGAGGGCCGGGCCAGATACGCAGTATTTT.

This clonotype was seen a handful of times. The V call is TRBV14, the J call TRBJ2-7; D remains ambiguous. The germline gives CDR1 SGHDN, CDR2 FVKESK. The CDR3 loop spans 16 amino acids. V was clipped by 1 base and J by 6 bases, with 19 bases between them. The DNA of the CDR3 is TGTGCCAGCAGCCAAGGTAACGCTTTGGACCGCGCCGAGCAGTACTTC. Translated: CASSQGNALDRAEQYF.

The chain links TRBV28 to TRBJ2-3; D is unresolved. CDR3 length: 11 residues. V shed 5 bases and J shed 8 bases, with 8 bases lying between them. Germline values: CDR1 MDHEN, CDR2 SYDVKM. This chain's CDR3 is CASSPYGTQYF. Written as DNA, the CDR3 is TGTGCCAGCAGTCCGTACGGTACGCAGTATTTT.

The rearrangement links TRBV3-1 to TRBJ1-2; TRBD1 matches 8 bases. The V gene's germline CDR1 is LGHDT and CDR2 YNNKEL (reference sequence). With V trimmed by 3 bases and J by 4 bases, 4 bases remained unmatched. The CDR3 sequence is 14 residues long. The CDR3 region is CASSQETGVYGYTF. For the CDR3, the DNA is TGTGCCAGCAGCCAGGAGACAGGGGTCTATGGCTACACCTTC.

Only a few counts were recorded for this clonotype. The junction departs from germline at one end; a sequencing error may be responsible. J is TRBJ2-1 and V is TRBV24-1; D may be TRBD1 (6 bases). This CDR3 comprises 16 residues. Germline V gene data show CDR1 as KGHDR and CDR2 as SFDVKD. The DNA of the CDR3 is TGTGCCGCCAGTGCGACCGGGACACGGAAGGCGAATGAGCAGTTCTTC. Translating it yields CAASATGTRKANEQFF.

V gene TRBV6-2 or TRBV6-3 combines with J gene TRBJ2-7, with 8 bases aligning to TRBD2. The ends lost 5 bases at V and 10 bases at J; junction bases unmatched: 19. The CDR3 covers 16 residues. Germline assignment: CDR1 MNHEY and CDR2 SVGEGT. The chain's CDR3 is CASSPTGTRDREAQYF. The CDR3, as DNA: TGTGCCAGCAGTCCCACCGGGACTAGGGATCGGGAGGCCCAGTACTTC.

This clonotype was recorded a few times. The gene calls are TRBV25-1 and TRBJ2-1; tentative D call: TRBD2 (6 bases). Per the germline V gene, CDR1 is MGHDK and CDR2 is SYGVNS. V lost 1 base and J 5 bases, leaving 12 bases between the germline ends. This CDR3 contains 15 residues. CDR3 nucleotide sequence: TGTGCCAGCAGTGAATGGGGGGAGAAGGACAATGAGCAGTTCTTC. Translation gives CASSEWGEKDNEQFF. Together with reference TRBV25-1 and TRBJ2-1, the CDR3 gives the full variable domain: EADIYQTPRYLVIGTGKKITLECSQTMGHDKMYWYQQDPGMELHLIHYSYGVNSTEKGDLSSESTVSRIRTEHFPLTLESARPSHTSQYLCASSEWGEKDNEQFFGPGTRLTVL.

The gene calls are TRBV12-3 or TRBV12-4 and TRBJ1-1; 8 bases are a match to TRBD1. V shed 5 bases, J shed 1 base, and the junction held 6 bases outside the gene matches. The CDR3 is made up of 15 amino acids. The CDR3 spells CASSPAGQENTEAFF. The CDR3 coding sequence is TGTGCCAGCAGTCCGGCGGGACAGGAGAACACTGAAGCTTTCTTT.

The count of this clonotype is one. This chain uses TRBV6-5 with TRBJ1-1; 12 bases are a match to TRBD1. The germline V gene has CDR1 MNHEY and CDR2 SVGAGI. This CDR3 contains 16 residues. Trimming took 5 bases from V and 8 from J; bases not matched to a gene: 12. The CDR3: CASSPSPGQGALEAFF. The CDR3 DNA reads TGTGCCAGCAGTCCTTCCCCGGGACAGGGGGCACTAGAAGCTTTCTTT.

This clonotype has just a few counts. The DNA of the CDR3 is TGTGCCAGCAGTGGGGACGGTTATAGCAATCAGCCCCAGCATTTT. Translation gives CASSGDGYSNQPQHF. The chain uses TRBV12-3 or TRBV12-4 and TRBJ1-5; D is perhaps TRBD1 (5 bases). The V end was cut by 5 bases, the J end by 0 bases, with 11 bases between. CDR3 length: 15 amino acids.